Below, 3 T cell receptor beta chains from the same sample are listed, as sequenced in a study of blood T cell repertoires in COVID-19. Measured with immunoSEQ multiplex PCR; TCRdb has only the in-frame clones, and not every one. The sample has about 190,000 clones, around 83% seen once. The sample comprised peripheral blood. All receptors derive from a man in his fifties or sixties with active or convalescent COVID-19.

The gene calls are TRBV7-5 and TRBJ2-7; TRBD1, the table's D call, was not compared with the DNA. TRBV7-5 is designated a pseudogene. The CDR3 runs to 16 residues. The CDR3 nucleotides read TGTGCCAGAAGCTACACCGCGGGACAGGGAACCTACGAGCAGTACTTC. Translation gives CARSYTAGQGTYEQYF.

The chain employs TRBV2 and TRBJ2-1; weak D call: TRBD2 (5 bases). This CDR3 comprises 12 residues. V was pared by 7 bases and J by 8 bases, with 12 bases between. CDR1 and CDR2 (germline): SNHLY, FYNNEI. CDR3 sequence reads: CASKDQEDEQFF. CDR3 sequence (DNA): TGTGCCAGCAAAGATCAGGAGGATGAGCAGTTCTTC.

V is TRBV10-1 and J is TRBJ2-3; 8 bases are shared with TRBD1. J lost 4 bases, V lost 2 bases, and 8 bases had no gene match. Germline CDR1 WNHNN, CDR2 SYGVQD (reference sequence). This CDR3 is 16 amino acids long. DNA for the CDR3: TGCGCCAGCAGTGAGCCTGGGGACAGGTTCCCAGATACGCAGTATTTT. Translating gives CASSEPGDRFPDTQYF.